A selection of T cell receptor beta chains follows, all from one sample in a study of T cell responses to AZD1222 COVID-19 vaccine. Data came from immunoSEQ multiplex PCR; TCRdb stores just in-frame clones and leaves some out. The sample holds about 97,000 clones, approximately 90% seen once. This sample comprised peripheral blood, obtained on day 0 of AZD1222 vaccination. All receptors derive from an adult in good health. Both conserved end residues are part of each CDR3. The D gene is left open where the match is weak.

d_call | v_call | cdr3_aa
TRBD2 | TRBV18 | CASGGTSGPNEQFF
TRBD2 | TRBV7-9 | CASSRGLAGGSDTQYF
- | TRBV10-3 | CAIRRQDDNNSPLHF
- | TRBV6-2/TRBV6-3 | CASSYGGGTYNEQFF
TRBD2 | TRBV10-3 | CAITTGGYNEQFF
- | TRBV18 | CASSQSGAKETQYF
- | TRBV20-1 | CSASDRNTEAFF
- | TRBV28 | CASSFWISGNTIYF
- | TRBV5-6 | CASSLVGGEQFF
TRBD1 | TRBV19 | CASSIEPGQHSNYGYTF
- | TRBV18 | CASSPPGAIYEQYF
- | TRBV28 | CASSLEQNNYGYTF
- | TRBV30 | CAWWGISGNTIYF
TRBD1 | TRBV7-2 | CASSSGTGQETQYF
TRBD1 | TRBV11-2 | CASRPDREYYNEQFF
- | TRBV28 | CASSLGSPHYGYTF
TRBD1 | TRBV7-6 | CASSLGTGVGNQPQHF
TRBD1 | TRBV10-3 | CAIRAGTGSNQPQHF